Detailed here is one TCR beta chain. The data originate from a study of shared clonotypes between healthy human individuals. Turning to the study itself: Donors had three CD4 naive, three CD4 memory, two CD8 naive and one CD8 memory plate apiece.

Libraries were prepared by immunoSEQ multiplex PCR; TCRdb keeps only in-frame clonotypes and omits some of them. The table has 1.5 million to 1.9 million clones, approximately 98% seen once. Germline CDR1 and CDR2: MDHEN and SYDVKM. CDR3 length: 12 amino acids. V shed 6 bases and J shed 1 base, with 3 bases lying between them. This sequence was found in a man under 40 in good health. The chain employs TRBV28 and TRBJ2-2, with D unclear. The sequenced sample consisted of naive CD4+ T cells sorted from blood. The subset denotes: CD45RA+ positively selected. The CDR3 here is CASRRNTGELFF. The CDR3 DNA sequence: TGTGCCAGCAGACGGAACACCGGGGAGCTGTTTTTT.